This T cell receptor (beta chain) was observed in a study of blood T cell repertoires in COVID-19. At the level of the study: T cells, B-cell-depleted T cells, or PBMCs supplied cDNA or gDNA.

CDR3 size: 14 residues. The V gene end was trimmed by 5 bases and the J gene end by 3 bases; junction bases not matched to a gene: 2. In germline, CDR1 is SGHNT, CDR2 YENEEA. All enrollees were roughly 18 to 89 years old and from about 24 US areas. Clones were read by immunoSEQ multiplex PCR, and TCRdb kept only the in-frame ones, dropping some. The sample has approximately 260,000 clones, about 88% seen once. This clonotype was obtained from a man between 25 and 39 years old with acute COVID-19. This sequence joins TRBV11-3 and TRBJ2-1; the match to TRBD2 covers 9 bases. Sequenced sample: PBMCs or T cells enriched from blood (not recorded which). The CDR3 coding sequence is TGTGCCAGCAGCAGACTAGCGGTCTACAATGAGCAGTTCTTC. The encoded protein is CASSRLAVYNEQFF.